The 21 T cell receptor beta chains in this list originate from one sample, sequenced in a study of T-cell reconstitution after alpha-beta-depleted transplantation in children. The library targeted TCRbeta and was prepared with unique molecular identifiers. From the PCR reads, TCRdb called clonotypes with MiXCR, one entry per CDR3 protein. The data show roughly 500,000 distinct CDR3 sequences, about 30% seen once. The input for sequencing was PBMCs from the stem cell graft donor, taken from the stem cell graft. The receptors come from a human donor who donated a stem cell graft to a child with aplastic anemia.

The rearrangement uses TRBV20-1 and TRBJ2-3; TRBD2 agrees at 10 bases. The CDR3 has 16 amino acids. With V trimmed by 0 bases and J by 1 base, 4 bases remained unmatched. CDR1 and CDR2 from the germline V gene are DFQATT and SNEGSKA (reference sequence). In DNA form, the CDR3 reads TGCAGTGCTAGAGATCTAGGGACTAGCGGCACAGATACGCAGTATTTT. It specifies CSARDLGTSGTDTQYF.

The genes are TRBV20-1 and TRBJ1-2; D perhaps matches TRBD1 (5 bases). The CDR3 is 12 amino acids. Trimming shortened V by 5 bases and J by 2 bases, and 9 bases separated the two germline ends. Germline CDR1 and CDR2: DFQATT and SNEGSKA (reference sequence). The CDR3 is CSAGGRNYGYTF. The CDR3 bases are TGCAGTGCTGGGGGGAGGAACTATGGCTACACCTTC.

This rearrangement joins TRBV7-2 to TRBJ2-2; no clear D gene. V lost 5 bases and J 3 bases, leaving 10 bases between the germline ends. Germline CDR1 reads SGHTA; CDR2 reads FQGNSA. The CDR3 is made up of 14 amino acids. The CDR3 nucleotides read TGTGCCAGCAGCCCCCAAACAGACACCGGGGAGCTGTTTTTT. As protein: CASSPQTDTGELFF.

This chain uses TRBV7-2 with TRBJ1-5; D gene uncertain. The CDR3 has 14 residues. V lost 2 bases and J lost 1, with 6 bases in between. Germline V gene lookup returns CDR1 SGHTA and CDR2 FQGNSA. CDR3 in DNA: TGTGCCAGCAGCTTAATAGAAAGCAATCAGCCCCAGCATTTT. Protein: CASSLIESNQPQHF.

CDR3 DNA: TGTGCCAGCAGCTCGCCGGGACTAGCCGTCCAGGGCCAAGAGACCCAGTACTTC. It codes for CASSSPGLAVQGQETQYF. The rearrangement uses TRBV11-2 and TRBJ2-5; 9 nucleotides agree with TRBD2. The CDR3 contains 18 residues. With V trimmed by 4 bases and J by 1 base, 13 bases remained unmatched. CDR1 and CDR2 (germline): SGHAT, FQNNGV.

This clonotype came up a few times. The rearrangement uses TRBV27 and TRBJ2-7, with D possibly matching TRBD1 (5 bases). The CDR3 runs to 18 residues. Germline CDR1 and CDR2: MNHEY and SMNVEV (reference sequence). Trimming took 3 bases from V and 1 from J, leaving 22 bases between them. The CDR3 loop reads CASSFRPTTVVVSYEQYV. In DNA form, the CDR3 reads TGTGCCAGCAGTTTCCGCCCCACGACAGTGGTTGTATCCTACGAGCAGTACGTC.

This clonotype was counted only a few times. V and J are TRBV6-2 or TRBV6-3 and TRBJ2-7; D gene unclear. The CDR3 runs 11 residues. Germline V gene sequence: CDR1 MNHEY, CDR2 SVGEGT. V was cut by 4 bases and J by 4 bases, with 5 bases left in between. Here the CDR3 reads CASSFRYEQYF. In DNA, the CDR3 is TGTGCCAGCAGTTTCCGGTACGAGCAGTACTTC.

This clonotype was counted ten times or more. The genes are TRBV27 and TRBJ2-7, with 8 bases that match TRBD1. The CDR3 has 18 amino acids. Germline CDR1 reads MNHEY; CDR2 reads SMNVEV (reference sequence). With 4 bases clipped from V and 5 bases from J, the junction kept 19 bases outside the gene matches. The CDR3 reads CASSYLRGAGGGENEQYF. Here the CDR3 DNA reads TGTGCCAGCAGTTACCTACGCGGGGCAGGGGGCGGCGAGAACGAGCAGTACTTC.

This clonotype was counted a few times. V and J are TRBV7-3 and TRBJ2-2; D not resolved. Germline V CDR1 and CDR2: SGHTA, FQGTGA. The CDR3 covers 13 residues. V dropped 8 bases and J dropped 3 bases, with 10 bases sitting between them. The CDR3 region is CASRWADTGELFF. The CDR3 region has the DNA TGTGCCAGCCGGTGGGCAGACACCGGGGAGCTGTTTTTT. Complete variable domain (other parts from reference TRBV7-3 and TRBJ2-2): GAGVSQTPSNKVTEKGKYVELRCDPISGHTALYWYRQSLGQGPEFLIYFQGTGAADDSGLPNDRFFAVRPEGSVSTLKIQRTERGDSAVYLCASRWADTGELFFGEGSRLTVL.

This rearrangement joins TRBV27 to TRBJ2-2; 9 nucleotides align to TRBD2. The V gene's germline CDR1 is MNHEY and CDR2 SMNVEV (reference sequence). Unmatched junction bases numbered 3, after V lost 3 bases and J lost 1 base. The CDR3 totals 16 residues. The CDR3 protein is CASSLGSGRNTGELFF. The CDR3 coding sequence is TGTGCCAGCAGTTTGGGTAGCGGGAGGAACACCGGGGAGCTGTTTTTT.

This clonotype has only a few counts. V gene TRBV5-1 combines with J gene TRBJ1-4, with 8 bases fitting TRBD1. This CDR3 contains 16 residues. Trimming cost V 0 bases and J 7 bases; bases outside gene matches: 8. The germline gives CDR1 SGHRS, CDR2 YFSETQ. The CDR3 DNA reads as TGCGCCAGCAGCTTGGGGACAGGGCTACCTTCTGAAAAACTGTTTTTT. Translating gives CASSLGTGLPSEKLFF.

V and J are TRBV7-2 and TRBJ2-1, with D tentatively TRBD2 (6 bases). The CDR3 extends over 16 amino acids. Per germline, CDR1 SGHTA and CDR2 FQGNSA. Trimming removed 5 bases from V and 8 bases from J, with 22 bases in between. CDR3 residues: CASSPKEGILKDEQFF. The CDR3 DNA is TGTGCCAGCAGCCCTAAGGAGGGGATCCTCAAGGATGAGCAGTTCTTC.

This clonotype was found a few times. J is TRBJ2-6 and V is TRBV7-2; TRBD1 matches 8 bases. The CDR3 spans 17 residues. Trimming took 2 bases from V and 0 from J; bases not matched to a gene: 3. Germline values: CDR1 SGHTA, CDR2 FQGNSA. The DNA of the CDR3 is TGTGCCAGCAGCTTATATGGACAGGGCTCTGGGGCCAACGTCCTGACTTTC. Its protein is CASSLYGQGSGANVLTF.

J is TRBJ2-2 and V is TRBV19; a possible D gene is TRBD2 (6 bases). This CDR3 contains 13 residues. Trimming shortened V by 9 bases and J by 0 bases, and 8 bases separated the two germline ends. Germline loops: CDR1 LNHDA, CDR2 SQIVND (reference sequence). As DNA, the CDR3 is TGTGCCAGCCGGGACTCGAACACCGGGGAGCTGTTTTTT. Encoded protein: CASRDSNTGELFF. Variable domain in full (rest from reference TRBV19 and TRBJ2-2): DGGITQSPKYLFRKEGQNVTLSCEQNLNHDAMYWYRQDPGQGLRLIYYSQIVNDFQKGDIAEGYSVSREKKESFPLTVTSAQKNPTAFYLCASRDSNTGELFFGEGSRLTVL.

Of note for this clonotype: One end of the junction does not line up with germline, which may come from a read error. CDR3 loop: CSVEETAGRTDAFF. CDR3 nucleotides: TGCAGCGTTGAAGAAACGGCGGGACGTACTGACGCTTTCTTT. V usage is TRBV29-1 and J usage is TRBJ1-1; TRBD1 might be the D (5 bases). The CDR3 loop spans 14 amino acids. Germline V gene sequence: CDR1 SQVTM, CDR2 ANQGSEA.

This clonotype was recorded a few times. This chain connects TRBV7-2 to TRBJ2-2; D is unresolved. The CDR3 covers 15 residues. V lost 1 base and J lost 2, with 8 bases in between. CDR1 and CDR2 from the germline V gene are SGHTA and FQGNSA. The CDR3 is CASSLVLGNTGELFF. The CDR3 nucleotides are TGTGCCAGCAGCTTAGTTCTGGGAAACACCGGGGAGCTGTTTTTT.

This clonotype has just a few counts. This chain links TRBV7-2 with TRBJ1-1; possibly TRBD1 for D (5 bases). CDR1 is SGHTA, CDR2 FQGNSA, per germline. This CDR3 comprises 16 residues. Trimming removed 5 bases from V and 6 bases from J, with 22 bases in between. The CDR3: CASSAQGGRGASEAFF. CDR3 coding DNA: TGTGCCAGCAGCGCCCAGGGAGGGCGGGGCGCCTCTGAAGCTTTCTTT.

The chain joins TRBV11-2 to TRBJ2-3; D is unresolved. Germline-derived CDR1 and CDR2 are SGHAT and FQNNGV. This CDR3 contains 14 residues. Between the trimmed V and J ends, which lost 2 bases and 5 bases, there was a span of 11 bases. CDR3 in DNA: TGTGCCAGCAGCTTATCACCGGGCGGAGATACGCAGTATTTT. Protein sequence: CASSLSPGGDTQYF.

The rearrangement uses TRBV7-9 and TRBJ1-1, with 9 nucleotides matching TRBD1. The CDR3 extends over 16 amino acids. The germline gives CDR1 SEHNR, CDR2 FQNEAQ (reference sequence). The V and J ends lost 5 bases and 2 bases, in that order; junction bases with no gene match: 9. The CDR3 DNA reads as TGTGCCAGCAGCAAGGACCCGGGACAGGGCAACACTGAAGCTTTCTTT. As protein: CASSKDPGQGNTEAFF.

The genes are TRBV30 and TRBJ1-1, with D possibly being TRBD1 (5 bases). The CDR3 is 13 residues long. CDR1 and CDR2 from the germline V gene are GTSNPN and SVGIG (reference sequence). Trimming left V 4 bases short and J 0 bases short, with 9 bases between. The CDR3 bases are TGTGCCTGGACGGGGGGGATGAACACTGAAGCTTTCTTT. Translation: CAWTGGMNTEAFF.

The chain uses TRBV18 and TRBJ2-1, with 7 bases fitting TRBD2. The CDR3 spans 17 residues. V lost 7 bases and J lost 9; bases outside the gene matches: 21. Looked up from germline, CDR1 is KGHSH and CDR2 is LQKENI. CDR3 loop: CASFTGGSAGRTVEQFF. The CDR3 DNA is TGTGCCAGCTTCACCGGGGGTTCAGCGGGAAGAACGGTTGAGCAGTTCTTC. The full variable domain, completed using reference TRBV18 and TRBJ2-1, is NAGVMQNPRHLVRRRGQEARLRCSPMKGHSHVYWYRQLPEEGLKFMVYLQKENIIDESGMPKERFSAEFPKEGPSILRIQQVVRGDSAAYFCASFTGGSAGRTVEQFFGPGTRLTVL.